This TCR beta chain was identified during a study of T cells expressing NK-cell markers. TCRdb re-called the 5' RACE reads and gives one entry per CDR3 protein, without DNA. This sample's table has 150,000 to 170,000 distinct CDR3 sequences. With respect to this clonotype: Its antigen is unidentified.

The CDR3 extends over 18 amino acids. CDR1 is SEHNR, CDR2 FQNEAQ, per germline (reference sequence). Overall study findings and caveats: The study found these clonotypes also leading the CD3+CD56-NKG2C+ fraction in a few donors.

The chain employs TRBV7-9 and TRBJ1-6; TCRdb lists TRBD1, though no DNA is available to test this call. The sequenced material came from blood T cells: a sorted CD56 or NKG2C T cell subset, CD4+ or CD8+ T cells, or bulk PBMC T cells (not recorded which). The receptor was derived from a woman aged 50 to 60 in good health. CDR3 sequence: CASSAGQGASSYNSPLHF.